This TCR beta chain was recovered during a study of circulating and synovial CD4+ cells in juvenile arthritis. Study results and caveats: Vbeta family usage analysis did not detect the pathogenic-like versus bulk difference.

CDR1 and CDR2 (germline): SGHRS, YFSETQ. Losses at the gene ends were 0 bases for V and 0 bases for J; bases not matched to a gene: 5. This CDR3 contains 16 residues. For this clone: Its antigen is still unknown.

Method: immunoSEQ multiplex PCR; TCRdb's copy keeps in-frame clones and lacks some. The sample lists around 30,000 clones, about 95% occurring once. The specimen sequenced was CD4+ T cells from blood. The rearrangement uses TRBV5-1 and TRBJ1-1; 7 bases match TRBD1. The sequence was collected from a human donor with juvenile idiopathic arthritis. CDR3 amino acids: CASSLGDRSMNTEAFF. The CDR3 DNA reads as TGCGCCAGCAGCTTGGGGGACAGAAGCATGAACACTGAAGCTTTCTTT.